One and the same sample provided the 19 T cell receptor beta chains below, sequenced in a study of blood T cell repertoires in COVID-19. Data came from immunoSEQ multiplex PCR; TCRdb stores just in-frame clones and leaves some out. The sample shows about 240,000 clones, about 85% of them seen only once. Sequencing input: peripheral blood. Receptor source: a man aged 55 to 70 who had recovered from COVID-19.

In its sample, this clone was seen a few times. The V and J genes are TRBV24-1 and TRBJ2-7, with 7 bases matching TRBD2. V lost 4 bases to trimming and J lost 4 bases; unmatched junction nucleotides: 6. This CDR3 spans 14 amino acids. Per the germline V gene, CDR1 is KGHDR and CDR2 is SFDVKD. CDR3 amino acids: CATSDRDYKYEQYV. CDR3 in DNA: TGTGCCACCAGTGACCGGGACTATAAATACGAGCAGTACGTC.

This chain uses TRBV19 with TRBJ1-6; D ambiguous. The CDR3 consists of 17 residues. The V and J ends lost 1 base and 11 bases respectively, with 21 bases between them. CDR1 and CDR2 from the germline V gene are LNHDA and SQIVND (reference sequence). CDR3 DNA: TGTGCCAGTAGTATAGCGACACTGGATCGCCGGAGGACACCCCTCCACTTT. This gives the protein CASSIATLDRRRTPLHF. The variable domain in full, completed from reference TRBV19 and TRBJ1-6, reads DGGITQSPKYLFRKEGQNVTLSCEQNLNHDAMYWYRQDPGQGLRLIYYSQIVNDFQKGDIAEGYSVSREKKESFPLTVTSAQKNPTAFYLCASSIATLDRRRTPLHFGNGTRLTVT.

The V call is TRBV11-2, the J call TRBJ1-1; tentative D call: TRBD1 (5 bases). CDR3 length: 15 residues. The V end lost 5 bases, the J end lost 2 bases, and 15 bases lay between the germline ends. Germline V gene sequence: CDR1 SGHAT, CDR2 FQNNGV. Here the CDR3 DNA reads TGTGCCAGCAGCCCAGGAAGGACAAGCAACACTGAAGCTTTCTTT. It encodes CASSPGRTSNTEAFF.

A single count supports this clone. The gene calls are TRBV24-1 and TRBJ2-1; D uncertain. The CDR3 totals 13 residues. V was cut by 6 bases and J by 3 bases, with 8 bases left in between. Germline loops: CDR1 KGHDR, CDR2 SFDVKD. This CDR3 reads CATSLADYNEQFF. The CDR3, as DNA: TGTGCCACCAGTCTCGCGGACTACAATGAGCAGTTCTTC.

CDR3 in amino acids: CASINLFAEAFF. CDR3 sequence (DNA): TGTGCCAGCATAAACTTGTTCGCTGAAGCTTTCTTT. The V call is TRBV27, the J call TRBJ1-1; D is unresolved. Looked up from germline, CDR1 is MNHEY and CDR2 is SMNVEV (reference sequence). CDR3 length equals 12 residues. Trimming removed 7 bases from V and 6 bases from J, with 12 bases in between.

CDR3 nucleotides: TGCGCCAGCAGCTGGCGAGTTCAGGGGGCCTTGGGCAATCAGCCCCAGCATTTT. Protein sequence: CASSWRVQGALGNQPQHF. The chain joins TRBV4-1 to TRBJ1-5; 8 bases map to TRBD1. The CDR3 sequence is 18 residues long. V shed 5 bases, J shed 2 bases, and the junction held 14 bases outside the gene matches. Germline CDR1 MGHRA, CDR2 YSYEKL.

The CDR3 DNA reads as TGTGCCAGCAGCACGGACAGGGCCGTCCTGACTTTC. Amino acid sequence: CASSTDRAVLTF. The V call is TRBV9, the J call TRBJ2-6, with 8 bases that match TRBD1. The trim removed 4 bases at V and 12 bases at J, leaving 3 bases unmatched. The CDR3 covers 12 residues. Germline loops: CDR1 SGDLS, CDR2 YYNGEE. Using reference TRBV9 and TRBJ2-6 for the parts outside the CDR3, the full variable domain is DSGVTQTPKHLITATGQRVTLRCSPRSGDLSVYWYQQSLDQGLQFLIQYYNGEERAKGNILERFSAQQFPDLHSELNLSSLELGDSALYFCASSTDRAVLTFGAGSRLTVL.

The genes are TRBV7-2 and TRBJ2-3, with TRBD2 matching 10 bases. Trimming cost V 3 bases and J 8 bases; bases outside gene matches: 11. This CDR3 is 16 amino acids long. In germline, CDR1 is SGHTA, CDR2 FQGNSA. CDR3 in amino acids: CASSLGSGGAQVTQYF. The CDR3 DNA is TGTGCCAGCAGCTTGGGCAGCGGGGGGGCCCAGGTTACGCAGTATTTT.

The chain links TRBV6-2 or TRBV6-3 to TRBJ1-5; D perhaps matches TRBD1 (6 bases). The CDR3 length is 15 residues. Germline loops: CDR1 MNHEY, CDR2 SVGEGT. V lost 5 bases and J 3 bases, leaving 14 bases between the germline ends. The CDR3 loop reads CASSNRQAPNQPQHF. In nucleotides, the CDR3 is TGTGCCAGCAGTAACCGACAGGCCCCCAATCAGCCCCAGCATTTT.

J is TRBJ1-1 and V is TRBV2, with TRBD1 as a possible D gene (5 bases). V was shortened by 4 bases and J by 2 bases, with 14 bases between the two germline ends. The CDR3 totals 15 residues. The germline gives CDR1 SNHLY, CDR2 FYNNEI. CDR3 in amino acids: CASSGRRGINTEAFF. DNA for the CDR3: TGTGCCAGCAGTGGCCGAAGGGGCATAAACACTGAAGCTTTCTTT.

The chain couples TRBV18 to TRBJ2-2; D is possibly TRBD2 (5 bases). V dropped 2 bases and J dropped 8 bases, with 15 bases sitting between them. The CDR3 totals 15 residues. In germline, CDR1 is KGHSH, CDR2 LQKENI. CDR3 protein: CASSPSLAGEGELFF. Written as DNA, the CDR3 is TGTGCCAGCTCACCATCGCTAGCTGGGGAAGGGGAGCTGTTTTTT.

The CDR3 is CASSAPGYGYTF. In DNA, the CDR3 is TGTGCCAGCAGCGCACCAGGCTATGGCTACACCTTC. This chain connects TRBV9 to TRBJ1-2, with D unclear. There are 12 residues in the CDR3. Trimming took off 3 bases at V and 4 bases at J, with 7 bases between the two ends. CDR1 and CDR2 (germline): SGDLS, YYNGEE.

The V and J genes are TRBV19 and TRBJ2-2; 11 bases match TRBD2. The CDR3 is 17 residues long. J gave up 3 bases and V 3 bases, and 6 bases lay outside the gene matches. Germline V gives CDR1 LNHDA, CDR2 SQIVND (reference sequence). The CDR3, as DNA: TGTGCCAGTAGTATTGTAGCGGGGGGGCCTTACACCGGGGAGCTGTTTTTT. This encodes CASSIVAGGPYTGELFF.

The V call is TRBV7-6, the J call TRBJ2-7; D is possibly TRBD1 (5 bases). Germline V lookup: CDR1 SGHVS, CDR2 FNYEAQ. This CDR3 contains 11 residues. Trimming took off 4 bases at V and 6 bases at J, with 7 bases between the two ends. In DNA form, the CDR3 reads TGTGCCAGCAGCTCAGGGATCGAGCAGTACTTC. It codes for CASSSGIEQYF.

The rearrangement joins TRBV21-1 to TRBJ1-5; TRBD1, as called in the table, went unchecked against the DNA. TRBV21-1 is termed a pseudogene. This CDR3 comprises 13 residues. CDR3 DNA: TGTGCCAGGACGTCAGGGCGCAATCAGCCCCAGCATTTT. Translated, it gives CARTSGRNQPQHF.

The J gene is TRBJ1-1, the V gene TRBV27, with a tentative D call TRBD1 (5 bases). Germline V CDR1 and CDR2: MNHEY, SMNVEV (reference sequence). Trimming took 4 bases from V and 6 from J, leaving 21 bases between them. The CDR3 spans 16 residues. CDR3 protein: CASSSRGRLSGPEAFF. The CDR3 coding sequence is TGTGCCAGCAGTTCCCGGGGGAGACTCTCAGGCCCTGAAGCTTTCTTT.

This chain uses TRBV18 with TRBJ1-1; TRBD1 agrees at 7 bases. The CDR3 consists of 15 residues. V gave up 2 bases and J gave up 2 bases; unmatched junction bases: 5. Germline V CDR1 and CDR2: KGHSH, LQKENI. In nucleotides, the CDR3 is TGTGCCAGCTCACCAAAAGGGACAGAAAACACTGAAGCTTTCTTT. Amino acid sequence: CASSPKGTENTEAFF.

V gene TRBV6-5 combines with J gene TRBJ2-2, with 7 bases lining up with TRBD1. The CDR3 consists of 12 residues. Germline V CDR1 and CDR2: MNHEY, SVGAGI. Trimming cost V 6 bases and J 8 bases; bases outside gene matches: 3. The CDR3 region is CASRRGQGELFF. The CDR3 nucleotides read TGTGCCAGCAGAAGGGGACAGGGGGAGCTGTTTTTT.

The chain links TRBV10-3 to TRBJ2-1; weak D call: TRBD2 (6 bases). The germline V gene has CDR1 ENHRY and CDR2 SYGVKD. The CDR3 loop spans 16 amino acids. V was pared by 6 bases and J by 5 bases, with 20 bases between. CDR3 sequence: CAIRQNGTYLNNEQFF. The CDR3, as DNA: TGTGCCATCAGACAAAACGGGACTTATCTCAACAATGAGCAGTTCTTC.